This TCR beta chain comes out of a study of metastatic and nonmetastatic thyroid tumors. This CDR3 is 14 amino acids long. Per the germline V gene, CDR1 is MNHNS and CDR2 is SASEGT. V was clipped by 4 bases and J by 4 bases, with 13 bases between them. This clone occurred a few times. All patients reached thyroid surgery having received no treatment beforehand. TCRdb ran MiXCR on the PCR reads. The data show around 18,000 clones, approximately 35% seen once. The material sequenced was tumor tissue. J is TRBJ1-2 and V is TRBV6-1, with D possibly TRBD1 on 6 matching bases. The sequence was collected from a female donor with papillary thyroid cancer or a benign thyroid nodule (not recorded which). Some clones in this sample may be carry-over from other donors' samples. The CDR3 DNA follows: TGTGCCAGCAGTGGTTCGTCAGGGGCCTATGGCTACACCTTC. Its translation: CASSGSSGAYGYTF.